This record looks at one TCR beta chain sequence and its context. Its antigen is unidentified. A junction boundary mismatches the germline segment, possibly from a read error. CDR3 length equals 17 residues. The germline gives CDR1 SGHKS, CDR2 YYEKEE (reference sequence). The data belong to a study of post-analysis software for immune sequencing data. Study summary: Both relapsing-remitting and secondary progressive multiple sclerosis featured among the disease courses, as did progressive-relapsing multiple sclerosis. General observations from the study: By F measure, samples from a shared preparation batch strongly co-clustered. Patients used about 5 TRBV segments, including TRBV5-6, TRBV5-1 and TRBV20-1, more often than controls.

TCR beta cDNA libraries had unique molecular identifiers. A single record per CDR3 protein comes from TCRdb applying MiXCR to the PCR reads. The sample has 350,000 to 500,000 distinct CDR3 sequences; 35% to 45% are singletons. The sample comprised blood. The gene calls are TRBV5-5 and TRBJ2-1; D is ambiguous. The TCR was taken from a girl aged 2-10 years with multiple sclerosis. The CDR3 DNA sequence: TGCGCCAGCAGCCCCGGACCGCGAAGGAGCTCCTACAATGAGCAGTTCTTC. Amino acids: CASSPGPRRSSYNEQFF.